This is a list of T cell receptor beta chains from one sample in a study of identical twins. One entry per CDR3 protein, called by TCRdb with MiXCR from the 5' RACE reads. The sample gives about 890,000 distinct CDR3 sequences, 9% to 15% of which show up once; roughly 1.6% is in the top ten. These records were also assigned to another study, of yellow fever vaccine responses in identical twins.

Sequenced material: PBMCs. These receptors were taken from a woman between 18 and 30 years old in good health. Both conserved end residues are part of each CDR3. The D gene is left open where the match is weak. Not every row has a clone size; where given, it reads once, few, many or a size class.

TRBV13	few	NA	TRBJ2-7	TGTGCCAGCAGCTTACTGGGCGAGTCCCCCACCTACGAGCAGTACTTC	CASSLLGESPTYEQYF
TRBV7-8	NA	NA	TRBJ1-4	TGTGCCAGCAGCGCCAGACAGGAGAACAATGAAAAACTGTTTTTT	CASSARQENNEKLFF
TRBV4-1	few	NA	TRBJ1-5	TGCGCCAGCAGCCAAGATCCGGGACAATTGGAATATAGCAATCAGCCCCAGCATTTT	CASSQDPGQLEYSNQPQHF
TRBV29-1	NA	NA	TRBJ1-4	TGCAGCGTTACCGAGGGTGCGAGGAATGAAAAACTGTTTTTT	CSVTEGARNEKLFF
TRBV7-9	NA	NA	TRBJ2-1	TGTGCCAGCAGTTCAGGTCTCTTTCACCAGTTCTTC	CASSSGLFHQFF
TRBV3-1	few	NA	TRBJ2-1	TGTGCCAGCAGCCAAAGTGGCCAGACCTACAATGAGCAGTTCTTC	CASSQSGQTYNEQFF
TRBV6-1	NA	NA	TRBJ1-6	TGTGCCAGCAGTCCGGGGGGGGAATCCTATAATTCACCCCTCCACTTT	CASSPGGESYNSPLHF
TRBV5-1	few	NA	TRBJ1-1	TGCGCCAGCAGCTTGAAATGGGGGGAGACTGAAGCTTTCTTT	CASSLKWGETEAFF
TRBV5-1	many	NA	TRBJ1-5	TGCGCCAGCAGCTTGGTTCCGGGTAGGGGGCAGCCCCAGCATTTT	CASSLVPGRGQPQHF
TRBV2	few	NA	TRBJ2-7	TGTGCCAGCCGGGATTCCATCGAGCAGTACTTC	CASRDSIEQYF
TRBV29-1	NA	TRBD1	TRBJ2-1	TGCAGCGTTGTAGGCGGGACAGGGGGGAATGAGCAGTTCTTC	CSVVGGTGGNEQFF
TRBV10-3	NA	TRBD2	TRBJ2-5	TGTGCCATCAGTGAGACCAATAGCGGGAGAGGGCAAGAGACCCAGTACTTC	CAISETNSGRGQETQYF
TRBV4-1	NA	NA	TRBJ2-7	TGCGCCAGCAGCCAGGTTACGACAGCCTCCTACGAGCAGTACTTC	CASSQVTTASYEQYF
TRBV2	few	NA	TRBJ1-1	TGTGCCAGCATCGACGGACAGTTTGACACTGAAGCTTTCTTT	CASIDGQFDTEAFF
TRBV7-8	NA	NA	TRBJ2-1	TGTGCCAGCAAGCCTGACAGGCTCCGGAGGGGTGAGCAGTTCTTC	CASKPDRLRRGEQFF
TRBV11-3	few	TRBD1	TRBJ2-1	TGTGCCAGCCGGAACCGGGACAGGGGGAACAATGAGCAGTTCTTC	CASRNRDRGNNEQFF
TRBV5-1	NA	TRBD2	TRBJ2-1	TGCGCCAGCAGGTTAGCGGGGGGTGCCTACAATGAGCAGTTCTTC	CASRLAGGAYNEQFF
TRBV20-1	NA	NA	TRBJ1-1	TGCAGTGCTAGGACAGTATACATGAACACTGAAGCTTTCTTT	CSARTVYMNTEAFF
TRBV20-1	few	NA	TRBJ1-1	TGCAGTGCTAATCAGCTAAACACTGAAGCTTTCTTT	CSANQLNTEAFF
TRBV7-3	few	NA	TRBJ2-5	TGTGCCAGCAGCTTAACCAAGTGGGAGACCCAGTACTTC	CASSLTKWETQYF
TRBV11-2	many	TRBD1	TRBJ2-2	TGTGCCAGCAGCTTAATTGGTGCGGGACAGGAGAATCCCGGGGAGCTGTTTTTT	CASSLIGAGQENPGELFF
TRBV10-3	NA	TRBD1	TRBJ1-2	TGTGCCATCTGGGACAGCGATACTGGCTACACCTTC	CAIWDSDTGYTF
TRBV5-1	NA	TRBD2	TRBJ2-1	TGCGCCAGCAGCTTGGTTAGCGGGGAGCCCTACAATGAGCAGTTCTTC	CASSLVSGEPYNEQFF
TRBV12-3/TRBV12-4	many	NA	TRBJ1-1	TGTGCCAGCACCCCCCGAGAGGGCGGAAACACTGAAGCTTTCTTT	CASTPREGGNTEAFF
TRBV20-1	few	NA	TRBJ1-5	TGCAGTTCCCAAGGGGGCAATCAGCCCCAGCATTTT	CSSQGGNQPQHF
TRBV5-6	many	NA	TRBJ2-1	TGTGCCAGCAGCTTACTAGAAAAAAACTACAATGAGCAGTTCTTC	CASSLLEKNYNEQFF
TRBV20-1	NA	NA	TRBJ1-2	TGCAGTGCCAAGGATCTGACAGTCTACACCTTC	CSAKDLTVYTF
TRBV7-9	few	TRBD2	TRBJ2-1	TGTGCCAGCAGCTTAATGCCCCCGCGGGGGAGGGTGAATGAGCAGTTCTTC	CASSLMPPRGRVNEQFF
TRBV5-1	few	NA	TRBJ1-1	TGCGCCAGCAGCTTCAGGGTCGGGGCTGAAGCTTTCTTT	CASSFRVGAEAFF
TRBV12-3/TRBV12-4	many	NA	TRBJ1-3	TGTGCCAGCAGTTCACGACAGGGAAACACCATATATTTT	CASSSRQGNTIYF
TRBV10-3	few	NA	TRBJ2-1	TGTGCCATCATGGGTGCCAATGAGCAGTTCTTC	CAIMGANEQFF
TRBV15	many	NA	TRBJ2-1	TGTGCCACCAGCAGAGTTGGTCTCAATGAGCAGTTCTTC	CATSRVGLNEQFF
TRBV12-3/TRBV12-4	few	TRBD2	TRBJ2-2	TGTGCCAGCAGTTTTCTAGCGGCAACCTCGAACACCGGGGAGCTGTTTTTT	CASSFLAATSNTGELFF
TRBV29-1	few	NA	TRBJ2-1	TGCAGCGTAACAGGACATTCGGGCACCCGGCTAGAGCAGTTCTTC	CSVTGHSGTRLEQFF
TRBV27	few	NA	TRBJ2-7	TGTGCCAGCAGTTTAATCGGGAGCCCCCACTACGAGCAGTACTTC	CASSLIGSPHYEQYF
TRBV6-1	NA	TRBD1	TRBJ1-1	TGTGCCAGCAGTACCTCCGGGACAGGGAAGGAAGCTTTCTTT	CASSTSGTGKEAFF
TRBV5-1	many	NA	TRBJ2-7	TGCGCCAGCAGTTCAGGGATCCGATCGTCGTACGAGCAGTACTTC	CASSSGIRSSYEQYF
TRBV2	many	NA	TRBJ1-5	TGTGCCAGCAGTGACACCGGTAGCAATCAGCCCCAGCATTTT	CASSDTGSNQPQHF
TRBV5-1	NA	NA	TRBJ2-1	TGCGCCAGCAGCCCCGGGATACTAATCTCCTACAATGAGCAGTTCTTC	CASSPGILISYNEQFF
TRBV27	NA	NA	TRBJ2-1	TGTGCCAGTTGTAGCCAGGGCAATGAGCAGTTCTTC	CASCSQGNEQFF
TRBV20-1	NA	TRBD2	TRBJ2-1	TGCAGTGCTAGAAAAGCGGGAGGGCCGGGGCACAATGAGCAGTTCTTC	CSARKAGGPGHNEQFF
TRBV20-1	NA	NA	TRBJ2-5	TGCAGTGCTAGTCCTCCAGAGACCCAGTACTTC	CSASPPETQYF
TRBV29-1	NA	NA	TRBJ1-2	TGCAGCGGATTCAGGACAGATGGCTACACCTTC	CSGFRTDGYTF
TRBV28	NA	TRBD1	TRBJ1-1	TGTGCCAGCAGTGCTAGACAGGGAATCACTGAAGCTTTCTTT	CASSARQGITEAFF
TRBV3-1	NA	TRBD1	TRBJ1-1	TGTGCCAGCAGCCGAAAACAGGGGGACACTGAAGCTTTCTTT	CASSRKQGDTEAFF
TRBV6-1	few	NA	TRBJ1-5	TGTGCCAGCAGACAGGACGGAAGCAATCAGCCCCAGCATTTT	CASRQDGSNQPQHF
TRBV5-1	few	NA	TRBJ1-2	TGCGCCAGCAGCTTGACAACAGGGAACTATGGCTACACCTTC	CASSLTTGNYGYTF
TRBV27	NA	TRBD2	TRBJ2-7	TGTGCCAGCAGTCAACGGGGACTAGCGGGATTCTACGAGCAGTACTTC	CASSQRGLAGFYEQYF
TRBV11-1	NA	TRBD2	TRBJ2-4	TGTGCCAGCAGCTCTGGACTAGCGGGGGGACTAGCCAAAAACATTCAGTACTTC	CASSSGLAGGLAKNIQYF
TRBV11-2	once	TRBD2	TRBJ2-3	TGTGCCAGCAGCCCCTTCGGGGGGGGTGACACAGATACGCAGTATTTT	CASSPFGGGDTDTQYF